This T cell receptor (beta chain) was identified in a study of OX40 agonist ivuxolimab in advanced cancers. As concerns this clone: The antigen remains undetermined.

TCRdb's table, derived via immunoSEQ multiplex PCR, lists solely in-frame clones and lacks some. Of some 66,000 clones in the sample, roughly four fifths are singletons; the top ten hold roughly 5%. The germline V gene has CDR1 PRHDT and CDR2 FYEKMQ (reference sequence). The V end lost 5 bases, the J end lost 5 bases, and 12 bases lay between the germline ends. This CDR3 spans 13 amino acids. Points from the study as a whole: With doses of 0.1 to 3.0 mg/kg, CD4+ and CD8+ blood T cells had undergone clonal expansion by week 6.

The timepoints at which blood was sampled were baseline, cycle 4 day 1, and cycle 7 day 1. Sequences were derived from CD4+ or CD8+ T cells sorted from blood, sampled in a trial of the OX40 agonist ivuxolimab. The receptor comes from an adult with an advanced solid tumor such as melanoma, head and neck, liver or kidney cancer. The V call is TRBV13, the J call TRBJ1-1; a weak D match, TRBD1 (6 bases). CDR3 loop: CASSGRGRTEAFF. For the CDR3, the DNA is TGTGCCAGCAGCGGCAGGGGTCGGACTGAAGCTTTCTTT. Variable domain in full (rest from reference TRBV13 and TRBJ1-1): AAGVIQSPRHLIKEKRETATLKCYPIPRHDTVYWYQQGPGQDPQFLISFYEKMQSDKGSIPDRFSAQQFSDYHSELNMSSLELGDSALYFCASSGRGRTEAFFGQGTRLTVV.